This T cell receptor beta chain emerged from a study of blood T cells in healthy people across ages. Combining a sample-barcoded 5' primer with a J-beta primer mix, a second PCR ran for 7 to 11 cycles. TCRdb ran MiXCR on the 5' RACE reads and lists one entry per CDR3 protein. The sample shows 650,000 to 800,000 distinct CDR3 sequences, 52% of them seen only once. Material for sequencing was blood. This TCR was sampled from an elderly woman in good health.

In DNA form, the CDR3 reads TGTGCCAGCAGCCCCGGGAAGAAGACCCAGTACTTC. This gives the protein CASSPGKKTQYF. The chain uses TRBV7-9 and TRBJ2-5; the D gene is possibly TRBD2 (5 bases). The CDR3 is 12 residues long. Trimming shortened V by 5 bases and J by 6 bases, and 10 bases separated the two germline ends. Germline values: CDR1 SEHNR, CDR2 FQNEAQ (reference sequence).